At least ten counts were recorded for the clone carrying this TCR beta chain. The entry originates in a study of human T cells and chemical hapten exposure. Study-level information: All through the approximately 24-week study, the scalp of each patient received diphenylcyclopropenone doses weekly.

One entry per CDR3 protein, called by TCRdb with MiXCR from the RACE reads. The sample has roughly 43,000 distinct CDR3 sequences, more than 9% seen once; the top ten hold 11% to 15%. Noted time point: patch test 2, 6 weeks after DPC sensitization. Treatment of the sample: therapeutic diphenylcyclopropenone sensitization with weekly scalp DPC. The starting material, unfractionated whole blood, was used for total RNA extraction. Suited to DPC and affected by alopecia, the donors ranged from 18 to 70 years old. Source: whole blood, taken in connection with sensitization to the hapten diphenylcyclopropenone (DPC). The TCR was taken from a woman in her twenties or thirties with alopecia areata. Some clones in this sample may be carry-over from other donors' samples.

CDR3 sequence (DNA): TGTGCCAGCAGTTTAGCGGCGGGACCGCAAGCCTACGAGCAGTACTTC. Translation: CASSLAAGPQAYEQYF. This chain links TRBV12-3 or TRBV12-4 with TRBJ2-7; D is possibly TRBD2 (6 bases). The V and J ends lost 0 bases and 2 bases respectively, with 14 bases between them. This CDR3 contains 16 residues.